The 21 T cell receptor beta chains presented below share a single source sample, sequenced in a study of T-cell reconstitution after alpha-beta-depleted transplantation in children. This sample's TCRbeta library carried unique molecular identifier barcodes. TCRdb ran MiXCR on the PCR reads and lists one entry per CDR3 protein. The sample yields 500,000 or so distinct CDR3 sequences, approximately 10% seen once. The sequencing here drew on PBMCs, mostly from graft donor cells, taken 180 days after TCRalphabeta/CD19-depleted stem cell transplant. The receptors shown here come from a female patient aged 2 to 10 who had a stem cell transplant for aplastic anemia, so the T cells may come from the graft donor.

The rearrangement joins TRBV12-3 or TRBV12-4 to TRBJ2-5, with D possibly TRBD1 on 6 matching bases. Between the trimmed V and J ends, which lost 5 bases and 3 bases, there was a span of 13 bases. This CDR3 is built from 14 residues. CDR3 bases: TGTGCCAGCAGTCTATACTACAGGGAAGAGACCCAGTACTTC. The encoded protein is CASSLYYREETQYF.

This clonotype was detected a few times. The J gene is TRBJ1-5, the V gene TRBV7-8, with D uncertain. From germline, CDR1 is SGHVS and CDR2 FQNEAQ. V shed 5 bases and J shed 1 base, with 9 bases lying between them. The CDR3 runs to 14 residues. The CDR3 nucleotides read TGTGCCAGCAGCCCCATTATCAGCAATCAGCCCCAGCATTTT. Protein product: CASSPIISNQPQHF. The variable domain in full, with the rest retrieved from reference TRBV7-8 and TRBJ1-5, is GAGVSQSPRYKVAKRGQDVALRCDPISGHVSLFWYQQALGQGPEFLTYFQNEAQLDKSGLPSDRFFAERPEGSVSTLKIQRTQQEDSAVYLCASSPIISNQPQHFGDGTRLSIL.

V gene TRBV20-1 combines with J gene TRBJ1-5; a weak D match, TRBD1 (5 bases). This CDR3 spans 13 amino acids. The V and J ends lost 5 bases and 3 bases respectively, with 11 bases between them. Germline loops: CDR1 DFQATT, CDR2 SNEGSKA (reference sequence). The CDR3 loop is CSALGLPNQPQHF. Here the CDR3 DNA reads TGCAGTGCTTTGGGACTTCCCAATCAGCCCCAGCATTTT.

The chain uses TRBV12-3 or TRBV12-4 and TRBJ2-3; the D gene could be TRBD1 or TRBD2 (5 bases each). This CDR3 has 15 amino acids. The ends were cut back, 0 bases at V and 4 bases at J, with 11 bases in the middle. The CDR3 protein is CASSLAGRGSDTQYF. The CDR3 DNA is TGTGCCAGCAGTTTAGCGGGACGAGGCTCAGATACGCAGTATTTT.

The genes are TRBV4-3 and TRBJ2-1, with 9 bases aligning to TRBD2. CDR1 and CDR2 (germline): LGHNA, YSLEER. The CDR3 is 17 amino acids. V was pared by 3 bases and J by 8 bases, with 14 bases of the junction left unmatched. The CDR3 protein is CASSHRMVAGERDEQFF. CDR3 coding DNA: TGCGCCAGCAGCCACCGGATGGTAGCGGGAGAGCGGGATGAGCAGTTCTTC.

For the CDR3, the DNA is TGTGCCAGCAGCCGGGACCTTAGGGGTGGCTACACCTTC. It translates to CASSRDLRGGYTF. The chain recombines TRBV12-3 or TRBV12-4 with TRBJ1-2, with D possibly TRBD1 on 5 matching bases. The CDR3 has 13 residues. V lost 6 bases, J lost 7 bases, and 15 bases lay in between.

This chain links TRBV30 with TRBJ1-1; 7 bases agree with TRBD1. This CDR3 has 15 amino acids. Germline V gene lookup returns CDR1 GTSNPN and CDR2 SVGIG (reference sequence). V trimming: 1 base; J trimming: 3 bases; junction bases outside the gene matches: 8. CDR3 nucleotides: TGTGCCTGGAGTGCCCTCGACAGGGCCGACACTGAAGCTTTCTTT. Amino acids: CAWSALDRADTEAFF.

This clonotype was counted ten times or more. The rearrangement uses TRBV12-3 or TRBV12-4 and TRBJ2-3; D gene ambiguous. This CDR3 spans 13 amino acids. Trimming took off 6 bases at V and 6 bases at J, with 13 bases between the two ends. The CDR3 protein is CASRPNSADTQYF. The CDR3 nucleotides are TGTGCCAGCAGACCCAACTCGGCGGATACGCAGTATTTT.

This clonotype was counted only a few times. The V and J genes are TRBV4-3 and TRBJ2-2; TRBD1 agrees at 10 bases. The length of the CDR3 is 15 residues. Per the germline V gene, CDR1 is LGHNA and CDR2 is YSLEER. Trimming cost V 0 bases and J 7 bases; bases outside gene matches: 2. The CDR3 loop is CASSQDDRGHGELFF. CDR3 DNA: TGCGCCAGCAGCCAAGATGACAGGGGGCACGGGGAGCTGTTTTTT.

The rearrangement uses TRBV15 and TRBJ1-4, with 9 bases that match TRBD1. The length of the CDR3 is 15 residues. Germline V gene lookup returns CDR1 LNHNV and CDR2 YYDKDF (reference sequence). V shed 0 bases and J 5 bases; nucleotides not matched to a gene: 1. The chain's CDR3 is CATSRDGTGNEKLFF. DNA for the CDR3: TGTGCCACCAGCAGAGACGGGACAGGGAATGAAAAACTGTTTTTT.

This clonotype was seen a handful of times. V and J are TRBV9 and TRBJ2-2; TRBD2 aligns across 12 bases. CDR3 length: 19 amino acids. Trimming removed 3 bases from V and 4 bases from J; junction bases left unmatched: 13. The germline V gene encodes CDR1 SGDLS and CDR2 YYNGEE. The CDR3 sequence: CASSGRTSGNSPPTGELFF. Written as DNA, the CDR3 is TGTGCCAGCAGCGGTCGGACTAGCGGGAATTCCCCCCCCACCGGGGAGCTGTTTTTT.

The gene calls are TRBV9 and TRBJ1-1, with 9 positions matching TRBD1. The CDR3 is made up of 15 amino acids. Germline values: CDR1 SGDLS, CDR2 YYNGEE. The V gene end was trimmed by 3 bases and the J gene end by 4 bases; junction bases not matched to a gene: 7. In DNA, the CDR3 is TGTGCCAGCAGCGAACAGGGGGCGGGGATCACTGAAGCTTTCTTT. Its translation: CASSEQGAGITEAFF.

There are a few counts of this clonotype. This chain joins TRBV28 and TRBJ1-1, with a possible D match to TRBD1 (5 bases). Looked up from germline, CDR1 is MDHEN and CDR2 is SYDVKM. The CDR3 totals 14 residues. V was cut by 6 bases and J by 0 bases, with 11 bases left in between. CDR3 sequence (DNA): TGTGCCAGCAGCCGACAGCCAATGAACACTGAAGCTTTCTTT. This translates into CASSRQPMNTEAFF.

The table lists this clonotype with a few counts. This sequence joins TRBV20-1 and TRBJ2-1; no reliable D call. CDR1 is DFQATT, CDR2 SNEGSKA, per germline (reference sequence). There are 13 residues in the CDR3. Trimming pared 3 bases from V and 0 bases from J, leaving 6 bases between. This CDR3 is CSARESSYNEQFF. The CDR3 DNA reads as TGCAGTGCTAGGGAAAGCTCCTACAATGAGCAGTTCTTC.

Many counts were recorded for this clonotype. The V gene is TRBV12-3 or TRBV12-4, the J gene TRBJ2-5; no reliable D call. CDR3 length: 12 residues. V was shortened by 8 bases and J by 5 bases, with 12 bases between the two germline ends. The CDR3 spells CASASGWETQYF. CDR3 sequence (DNA): TGTGCCAGCGCGTCGGGTTGGGAGACCCAGTACTTC.

The gene calls are TRBV6-2 or TRBV6-3 and TRBJ2-4; 7 bases line up with TRBD1. Trimming removed 9 bases from V and 3 bases from J; junction bases left unmatched: 20. The CDR3 covers 18 residues. The germline V gene has CDR1 MNHEY and CDR2 SVGEGT. DNA for the CDR3: TGTGCCAGTCACAGGGGTTTGCAGCTTCAAAGAGGCAAAAACATTCAGTACTTC. Its protein product is CASHRGLQLQRGKNIQYF.

This clonotype came up a few times. J is TRBJ2-4 and V is TRBV4-3, with D unresolved. CDR1 is LGHNA, CDR2 YSLEER, per germline. The CDR3 extends over 15 amino acids. V dropped 1 base and J dropped 0 bases, with 7 bases sitting between them. This chain's CDR3 is CASSQGGRAKNIQYF. CDR3 DNA: TGCGCCAGCAGCCAAGGAGGTCGAGCCAAAAACATTCAGTACTTC.

The V gene is TRBV7-2, the J gene TRBJ2-2; D not certain. Between the trimmed V and J ends, which lost 2 bases and 7 bases, there was a span of 11 bases. Looked up from germline, CDR1 is SGHTA and CDR2 is FQGNSA. CDR3 length: 14 residues. The CDR3 here is CASSLNWDGGELFF. CDR3 DNA sequence: TGTGCCAGCAGCTTAAACTGGGATGGCGGGGAGCTGTTTTTT.

This clonotype was detected only a few times. This rearrangement joins TRBV10-3 to TRBJ1-4; D is ambiguous. Germline loops: CDR1 ENHRY, CDR2 SYGVKD. V was cut by 2 bases and J by 7 bases, with 8 bases left in between. CDR3 length: 13 residues. In DNA form, the CDR3 reads TGTGCCATCAGTGAGGGGGAGCCTGAAAAACTGTTTTTT. Protein sequence: CAISEGEPEKLFF.

The chain couples TRBV5-1 to TRBJ2-1, with 11 nucleotides matching TRBD2. Trimming cost V 4 bases and J 2 bases; bases outside gene matches: 11. The CDR3 contains 18 residues. CDR1 SGHRS and CDR2 YFSETQ come from the germline V gene. The CDR3 sequence: CASSQRPGLAEAYNEQFF. In DNA form, the CDR3 reads TGCGCCAGCAGCCAAAGACCGGGACTAGCGGAGGCCTACAATGAGCAGTTCTTC.

This clonotype was observed many times. The V call is TRBV12-3 or TRBV12-4, the J call TRBJ2-5; 7 bases map to TRBD1. The CDR3 is 12 residues long. With V trimmed by 6 bases and J by 3 bases, 1 base remained unmatched. The CDR3 loop is CASSDREETQYF. The CDR3 DNA follows: TGTGCCAGCAGCGACAGGGAAGAGACCCAGTACTTC.